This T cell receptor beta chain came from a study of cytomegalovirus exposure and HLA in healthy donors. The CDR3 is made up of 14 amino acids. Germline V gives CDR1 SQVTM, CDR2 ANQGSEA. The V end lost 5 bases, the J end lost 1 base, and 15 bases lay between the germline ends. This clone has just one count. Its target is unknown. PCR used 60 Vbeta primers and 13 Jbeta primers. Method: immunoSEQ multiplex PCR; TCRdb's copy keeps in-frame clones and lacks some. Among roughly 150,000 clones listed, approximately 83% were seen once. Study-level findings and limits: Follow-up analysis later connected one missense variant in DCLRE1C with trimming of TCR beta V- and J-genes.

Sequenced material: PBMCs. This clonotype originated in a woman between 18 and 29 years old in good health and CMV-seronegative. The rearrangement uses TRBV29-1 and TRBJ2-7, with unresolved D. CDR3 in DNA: TGCAGCGTTTCCGGGTCCCACAAATCCTACGAGCAGTACTTC. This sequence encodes CSVSGSHKSYEQYF.